Described below is a single T cell receptor delta chain sequence and its context. This clone is labeled medium-sized (0.01 to 0.1%). The antigen this receptor binds is unknown. Within one base of it there is no much larger clone, and no base qualities were kept. To prepare the library, multiplex PCR was applied. A 32-plex assay, with primers for all 8 TRDV and 4 TRDJ genes spanning the CDR3, was used to amplify the genomic DNA. A 12-nucleotide UMI was attached over 3 barcoding PCR cycles, and a second PCR was then run with Illumina adapter primers. AMPure XP beads were used to purify the libraries, and library quality was checked on a Fragment Analyzer using the HS NGS Fragment kit. Sequencing was run on an Illumina MiniSeq mid-output kit with around 22% PhiX and 150 cycles of paired-end reads. Per the source publication's procedure: MIGEC version 1.2.9 was used to process the reads, grouping reads by UMI and building error-corrected consensus sequences. Post-processing used modified VDJtools version 1.2.1 scripts and the tcR R package. With CATT, TCRdb called clones again from the public reads; duplicate DNA rows were later joined. The V and J calls, along with clone size, are taken from TCRdb and not from the paper's own processing. The sample records 600 to 850 delta-chain clones, about 4.7% of which are singletons. The top ten hold 73% of the sample.

The sample belongs to a study of DNA immune sequencing with unique molecular identifiers (TCRdb year 2020). As for the study more broadly: Using immunomagnetic cell separation, gammadelta T cells were enriched from buffy coats, and the genomic DNA of these cells was sequenced. Validation of the sequencing method was done both on synthetic reference molecules and on blood samples taken from healthy individuals. An ultrasensitive DNA-based TRD repertoire sequencing method using PCR-introduced unique molecular identifiers was developed and validated in the study. For the enriched versus non-enriched comparison, about 96 ng enriched gammadelta T-cell DNA and 1 ug non-enriched PBMC DNA were sequenced. Donors were healthy individuals, with around ten donors profiled from sorted peripheral blood gammadelta T cells. Fluorescence-activated cell sorting was used to enrich gammadelta T cells from PBMC of 10 healthy individuals. Broad study findings and their caveats: TRD repertoire diversity differed among healthy donors, and several donors were highly oligoclonal, with the top 5 clonotypes making up more than half of productive molecules. Among clonotypes in healthy donors, the most frequent TRD rearrangement was TRDV2 paired with TRDJ1. Novel TRD sequences not targeted by the primers cannot be detected by the primer-based approach.

Inclusive of the bounding cysteine and phenylalanine, the CDR3 is 18 residues long. Kept here is only the CDR3 DNA, which spans 54 bases and is read in frame from base 1. CDR1 GEAIGNYY and CDR2 EKD were looked up in the germline V gene. V drops 0 bases and J drops 0 bases, leaving 11 bases in between. Material for sequencing was gamma-delta T cells from PBMCs. This receptor was obtained from a human donor in good health. The chain is encoded by TRDV2 joined to TRDJ3; TRDD3 is a possible D gene, resting on 5 matching bases. The CDR3 amino acid sequence is: CACDTAGANSWDTRQMFF. The nucleotide sequence reads TGTGCCTGTGACACCGCGGGGGCAAACTCCTGGGACACCCGACAGATGTTTTTC.